This is a list of T cell receptor beta chains from one sample in a study of vaccination effects on CD4 cells after COVID-19. What these receptors recognize is not known. Generated by immunoSEQ multiplex PCR, the TCRdb table keeps only in-frame clones and is missing some. Of 40,000 or so clones in the sample, 82% are singletons; the top ten hold roughly 3%. The sequencing here drew on CD4+ T cells from PBMCs cultured without peptide, taken before COVID-19 vaccination. The receptors come from a human donor who received a COVID-19 vaccine. Both conserved end residues are part of each CDR3.

j_gene: TRBJ1-1; v_gene: TRBV29-1; CDR3aa: CSVVGLDRGSAFF
j_gene: TRBJ2-2; v_gene: TRBV2; CDR3aa: CASSVRPWAGELFF
j_gene: TRBJ1-5; v_gene: TRBV19; CDR3aa: CASSMVGDNQPQHF
j_gene: TRBJ1-5; v_gene: TRBV2; CDR3aa: CASSGHEDDQPQHF
j_gene: TRBJ2-2; v_gene: TRBV24-1; CDR3aa: CATSPGGAGTGELFF
j_gene: TRBJ1-2; v_gene: TRBV28; CDR3aa: CASNRQGHTMGYTF
j_gene: TRBJ2-2; v_gene: TRBV6-5; CDR3aa: CASRSLLDTGELFF
j_gene: TRBJ2-5; v_gene: TRBV6-5; CDR3aa: CASSTSGAGETQYF
j_gene: TRBJ2-1; v_gene: TRBV6-2/TRBV6-3; CDR3aa: CASSYQGTYRDYEQFF
j_gene: TRBJ2-2; v_gene: TRBV7-9; CDR3aa: CASSLGVSRPGELFF
j_gene: TRBJ2-3; v_gene: TRBV29-1; CDR3aa: CSVEGPGGTDTQYF
j_gene: TRBJ1-1; v_gene: TRBV5-4; CDR3aa: CASSATTGSNTEAFF
j_gene: TRBJ2-2; v_gene: TRBV7-3; CDR3aa: CASSLRRTGELFF
j_gene: TRBJ2-5; v_gene: TRBV24-1; CDR3aa: CATSDQLSGPGKTQYF
j_gene: TRBJ2-2; v_gene: TRBV7-8; CDR3aa: CASRSPGQGAGGELFF
j_gene: TRBJ1-3; v_gene: TRBV11-2; CDR3aa: CASSGGGIGNTIYF
j_gene: TRBJ2-6; v_gene: TRBV5-1; CDR3aa: CASSLDAGPGGIVLTF
j_gene: TRBJ2-1; v_gene: TRBV25-1; CDR3aa: CASSESAAYNEQFF
j_gene: TRBJ1-3; v_gene: TRBV2; CDR3aa: CASSEARSGGNTIYF
j_gene: TRBJ1-1; v_gene: TRBV6-5; CDR3aa: CASRLFGTPNTEAFF
j_gene: TRBJ2-5; v_gene: TRBV27; CDR3aa: CASSRGHQETQYF
j_gene: TRBJ2-1; v_gene: TRBV28; CDR3aa: CATRGSSGSYNEQFF
j_gene: TRBJ2-2; v_gene: TRBV29-1; CDR3aa: CSIDRNTGELFF
j_gene: TRBJ1-2; v_gene: TRBV6-1; CDR3aa: CASSETDRGYGYTF
j_gene: TRBJ1-5; v_gene: TRBV27; CDR3aa: CASSLQTTNQPQHF
j_gene: TRBJ2-3; v_gene: TRBV7-2; CDR3aa: CASSWSLAGSTDTQYF
j_gene: TRBJ1-2; v_gene: TRBV6-5; CDR3aa: CASSDRGGYTF
j_gene: TRBJ2-3; v_gene: TRBV5-1; CDR3aa: CASRLDYDTQYF
j_gene: TRBJ1-2; v_gene: TRBV10-1; CDR3aa: CASSESGRGGYTF
j_gene: TRBJ1-2; v_gene: TRBV25-1; CDR3aa: CASSAADRGNYGYTF
j_gene: TRBJ2-2; v_gene: TRBV18; CDR3aa: CASSPTGQNTGELFF
j_gene: TRBJ2-3; v_gene: TRBV5-1; CDR3aa: CASSLASGGTDTQYF
j_gene: TRBJ1-2; v_gene: TRBV19; CDR3aa: CASKDYGYTF